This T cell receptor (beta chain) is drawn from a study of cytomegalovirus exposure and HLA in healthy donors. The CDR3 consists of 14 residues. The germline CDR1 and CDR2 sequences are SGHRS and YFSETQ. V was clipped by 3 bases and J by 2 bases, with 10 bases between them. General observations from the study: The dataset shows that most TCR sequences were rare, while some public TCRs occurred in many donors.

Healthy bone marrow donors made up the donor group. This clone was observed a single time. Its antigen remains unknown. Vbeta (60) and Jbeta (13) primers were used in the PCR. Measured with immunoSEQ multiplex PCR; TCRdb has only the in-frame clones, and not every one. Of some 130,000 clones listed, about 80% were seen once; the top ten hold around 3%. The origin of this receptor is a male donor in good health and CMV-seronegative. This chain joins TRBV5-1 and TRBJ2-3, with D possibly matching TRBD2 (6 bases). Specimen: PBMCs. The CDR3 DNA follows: TGCGCCAGCAGCTATAGCGGTACCACAGATACGCAGTATTTT. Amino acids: CASSYSGTTDTQYF.